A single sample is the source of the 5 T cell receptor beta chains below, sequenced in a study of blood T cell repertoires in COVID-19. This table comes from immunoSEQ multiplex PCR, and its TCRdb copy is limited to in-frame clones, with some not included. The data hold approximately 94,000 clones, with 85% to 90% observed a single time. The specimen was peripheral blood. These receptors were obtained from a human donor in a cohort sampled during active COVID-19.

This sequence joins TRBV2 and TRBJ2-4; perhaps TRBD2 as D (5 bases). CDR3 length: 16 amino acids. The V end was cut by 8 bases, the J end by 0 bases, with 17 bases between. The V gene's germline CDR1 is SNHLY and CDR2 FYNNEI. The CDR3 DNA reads TGTGCCAGCGCCCCAACGGGGTTTGTAGCCAAAAACATTCAGTACTTC. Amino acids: CASAPTGFVAKNIQYF.

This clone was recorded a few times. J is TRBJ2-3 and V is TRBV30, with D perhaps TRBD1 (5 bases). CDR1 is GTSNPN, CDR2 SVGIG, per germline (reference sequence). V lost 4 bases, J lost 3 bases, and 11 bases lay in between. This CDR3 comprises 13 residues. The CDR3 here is CAWTGLSTDTQYF. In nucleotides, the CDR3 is TGTGCCTGGACAGGGCTAAGTACAGATACGCAGTATTTT.

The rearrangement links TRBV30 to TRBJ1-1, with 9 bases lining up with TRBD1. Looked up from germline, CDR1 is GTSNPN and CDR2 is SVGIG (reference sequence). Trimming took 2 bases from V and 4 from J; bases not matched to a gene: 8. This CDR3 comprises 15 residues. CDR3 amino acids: CAWSPGTGPSTEAFF. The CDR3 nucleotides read TGTGCCTGGAGTCCTGGGACAGGGCCAAGCACTGAAGCTTTCTTT.

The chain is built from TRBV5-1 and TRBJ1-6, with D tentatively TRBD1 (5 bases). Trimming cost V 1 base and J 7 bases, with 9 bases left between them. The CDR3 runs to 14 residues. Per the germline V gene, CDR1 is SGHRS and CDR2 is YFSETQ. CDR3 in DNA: TGCGCCAGCAGCTTGTGGGGGGAGAATTCACCCCTCCACTTT. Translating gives CASSLWGENSPLHF.

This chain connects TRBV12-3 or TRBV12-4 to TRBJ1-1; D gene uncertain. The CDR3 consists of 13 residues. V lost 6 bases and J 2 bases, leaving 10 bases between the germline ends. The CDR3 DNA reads TGTGCCAGCAGCCATGACACAAACACTGAAGCTTTCTTT. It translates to CASSHDTNTEAFF.